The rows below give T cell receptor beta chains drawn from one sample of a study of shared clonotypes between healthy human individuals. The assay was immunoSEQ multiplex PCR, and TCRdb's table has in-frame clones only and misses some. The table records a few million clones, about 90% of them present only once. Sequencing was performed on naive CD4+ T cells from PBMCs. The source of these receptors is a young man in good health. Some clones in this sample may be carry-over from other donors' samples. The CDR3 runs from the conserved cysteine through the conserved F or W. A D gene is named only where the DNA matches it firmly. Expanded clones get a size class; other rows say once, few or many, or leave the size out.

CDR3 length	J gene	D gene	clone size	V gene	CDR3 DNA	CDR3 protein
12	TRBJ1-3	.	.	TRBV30	TGTGCCTGGAGTTGGTGGGCAGACACCATATATTTT	CAWSWWADTIYF
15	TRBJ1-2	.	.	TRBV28	TGTGCCAGCAGTTCCCCTTCCGGGCGCGACTATGGCTACACCTTC	CASSSPSGRDYGYTF
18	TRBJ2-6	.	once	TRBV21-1	TGTGCCAGCAGCAAACATGCCAGGGTCCTCTCTGGGGCCAACGTCCTGACTTTC	CASSKHARVLSGANVLTF
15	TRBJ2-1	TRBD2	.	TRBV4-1	TGCGCCAGCAGCCAAGAATGGACTAGCGGGAGGGAGCAGTTCTTC	CASSQEWTSGREQFF
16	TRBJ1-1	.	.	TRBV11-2	TGTGCCAGCAGCATCCGCCAGGGTGGGTTAAACACTGAAGCTTTCTTT	CASSIRQGGLNTEAFF
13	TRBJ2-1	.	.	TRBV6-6	TGTGCCAGCTACCGAAGCTCCTACAATGAGCAGTTCTTC	CASYRSSYNEQFF
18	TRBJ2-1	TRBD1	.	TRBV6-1	TGTGCCAGCAGTGAAAGACAGGGGGGGCGCCGGTCGGCAGATGAGCAGTTCTTC	CASSERQGGRRSADEQFF
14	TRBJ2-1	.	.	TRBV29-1	TGCAGCGTGGCCCGGGACCCCAGAGGCAATGAGCAGTTCTTC	CSVARDPRGNEQFF
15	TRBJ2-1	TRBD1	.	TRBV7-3	TGTGCCAGCAGCTCCGGGACAGGCTCCTACAATGAGCAGTTCTTC	CASSSGTGSYNEQFF
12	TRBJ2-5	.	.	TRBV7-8	TGTGCCAGCAGCCCGCAGGGAGAGACCCAGTACTTC	CASSPQGETQYF
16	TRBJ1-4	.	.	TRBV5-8	TGTGCCAGCAGCTTGCTTGGGGAGGCAGCGAATGAAAAACTGTTTTTT	CASSLLGEAANEKLFF
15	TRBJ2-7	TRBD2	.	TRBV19	TGTGCCAGTAGCGGGGGACTAGCGGGTTCCTACGAGCAGTACTTC	CASSGGLAGSYEQYF